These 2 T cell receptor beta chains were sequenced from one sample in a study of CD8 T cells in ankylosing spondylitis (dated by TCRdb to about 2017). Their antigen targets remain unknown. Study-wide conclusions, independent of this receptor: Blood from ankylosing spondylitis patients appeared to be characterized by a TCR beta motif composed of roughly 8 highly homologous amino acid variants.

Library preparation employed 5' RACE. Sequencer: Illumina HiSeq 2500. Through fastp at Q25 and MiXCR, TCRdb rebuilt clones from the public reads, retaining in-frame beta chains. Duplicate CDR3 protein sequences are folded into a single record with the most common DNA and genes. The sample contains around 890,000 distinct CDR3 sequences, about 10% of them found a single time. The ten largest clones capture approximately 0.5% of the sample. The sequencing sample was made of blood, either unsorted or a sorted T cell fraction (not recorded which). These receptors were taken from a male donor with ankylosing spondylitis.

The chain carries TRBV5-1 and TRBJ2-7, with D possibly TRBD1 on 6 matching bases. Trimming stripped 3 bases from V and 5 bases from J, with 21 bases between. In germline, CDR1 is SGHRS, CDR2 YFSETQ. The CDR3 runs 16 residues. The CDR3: CASSSPTLQGTDEQYF. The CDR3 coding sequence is TGCGCCAGCAGCTCCCCAACCCTACAGGGAACGGACGAGCAGTACTTC.

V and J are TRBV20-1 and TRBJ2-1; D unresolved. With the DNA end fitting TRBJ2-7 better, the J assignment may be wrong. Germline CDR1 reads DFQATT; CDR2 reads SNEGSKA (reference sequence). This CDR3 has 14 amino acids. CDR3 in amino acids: CSAAATGINNEQYF. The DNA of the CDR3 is TGCAGTGCTGCTGCGACGGGCATTAACAATGAGCAGTACTTC.